These T cell receptor beta chains were read from a single sample in a study of blood T cell repertoires in COVID-19. TCRdb's copy holds only in-frame clones and misses some; the assay was immunoSEQ multiplex PCR. The table lists some 290,000 clones, around 85% of them singletons. Sequenced material: peripheral blood. Receptor source: a woman aged 25-40 years with COVID-19, enrolled during active disease. The CDR3 runs from the conserved cysteine through the conserved F or W. D genes are given only for firm matches.

j_call d_call v_call cdr3_nt cdr3_aa
TRBJ1-6 - TRBV19 TGTGCCAGTAAGAACATCTTAAATTCACCCCTCCACTTT CASKNILNSPLHF
TRBJ2-3 TRBD2 TRBV4-2 TGTGCCAGCAGCCAAGATTTCACTAGCGGGGGCACAGATACGCAGTATTTT CASSQDFTSGGTDTQYF
TRBJ2-5 - TRBV6-2/TRBV6-3 TGTGCCAGCAGTTACTCTCGGGGACTAGAGACCCAGTACTTC CASSYSRGLETQYF
TRBJ2-3 - TRBV19 TGTGCCAGTAATTTTGGGACTAGCACAGATACGCAGTATTTT CASNFGTSTDTQYF
TRBJ2-7 - TRBV15 TGTGCCACCAGCAGGGCGGACTCCTACGAGCAGTACTTC CATSRADSYEQYF
TRBJ2-7 - TRBV7-9 TGTGCCAGCACCCCCGGGGGTAGCTACGAGCAGTACTTC CASTPGGSYEQYF
TRBJ2-3 TRBD2 TRBV5-1 TGCGCCAGCAGCTCTGGACTAGCGGGGACCACAGATACGCAGTATTTT CASSSGLAGTTDTQYF
TRBJ2-2 - TRBV11-3 TGTGCCAGCAGCTTAGAATTTCGGAACACCGGGGAGCTGTTTTTT CASSLEFRNTGELFF
TRBJ1-6 - TRBV30 TGTGCCTGGAGCGCATCAGGGGCATATTCACCCCTCCACTTT CAWSASGAYSPLHF
TRBJ2-3 TRBD1 TRBV5-6 TGTGCCAGCAGCTTGGGACAGGGGGGTGGAGATACGCAGTATTTT CASSLGQGGGDTQYF